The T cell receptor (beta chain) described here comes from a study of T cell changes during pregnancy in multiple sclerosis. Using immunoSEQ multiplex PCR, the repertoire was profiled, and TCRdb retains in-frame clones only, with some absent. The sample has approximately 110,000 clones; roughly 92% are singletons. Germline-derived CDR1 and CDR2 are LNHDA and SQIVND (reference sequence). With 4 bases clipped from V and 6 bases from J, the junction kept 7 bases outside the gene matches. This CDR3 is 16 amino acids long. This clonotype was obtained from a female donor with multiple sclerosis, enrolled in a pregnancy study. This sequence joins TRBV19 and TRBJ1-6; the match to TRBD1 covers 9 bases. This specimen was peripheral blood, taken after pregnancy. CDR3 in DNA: TGTGCCAGTAGTAGAACCGGGACAGGGATTAATTCACCCCTCCACTTT. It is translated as CASSRTGTGINSPLHF.